A single sample is the source of the 16 T cell receptor beta chains below, sequenced in a study of T-cell reconstitution after alpha-beta-depleted transplantation in children. The library targeted TCRbeta and was prepared with unique molecular identifiers. TCRdb itself ran the PCR reads through MiXCR, one entry per CDR3 protein. The sample holds about 580,000 distinct CDR3 sequences, approximately 22% seen once. This specimen consisted of PBMCs, mostly from graft donor cells, obtained 360 days after TCRalphabeta/CD19-depleted stem cell transplant. The receptor set was obtained from a boy under two years old who had a stem cell transplant for acute myeloid leukemia, so the T cells may come from the graft donor.

This clonotype has ten or more counts. The chain couples TRBV29-1 to TRBJ2-3; 9 nucleotides line up with TRBD1. From germline, CDR1 is SQVTM and CDR2 ANQGSEA. The CDR3 is made up of 12 amino acids. With 6 bases clipped from V and 6 bases from J, the junction kept 4 bases outside the gene matches. This CDR3 is CSVGQGQDTQYF. For the CDR3, the DNA is TGCAGCGTGGGACAGGGACAGGATACGCAGTATTTT.

V usage is TRBV12-3 or TRBV12-4 and J usage is TRBJ2-1; D is uncertain. The V and J ends lost 3 bases and 4 bases respectively, with 10 bases between them. This CDR3 has 14 residues. CDR3: CASSLRSPYNEQFF. The CDR3 DNA sequence: TGTGCCAGCAGTTTGCGGAGCCCGTACAATGAGCAGTTCTTC.

For the CDR3, the DNA is TGCGCCAGCAGCTTCCCAGAATCCTCAGATACGCAGTATTTT. Translated, it gives CASSFPESSDTQYF. The genes are TRBV5-1 and TRBJ2-3; unclear D gene. CDR3 length equals 14 residues. Per the germline V gene, CDR1 is SGHRS and CDR2 is YFSETQ. Trimming took 2 bases from V and 4 from J, leaving 11 bases between them.

The chain links TRBV5-5 to TRBJ2-7, with a possible D match to TRBD1 (6 bases). Trimming shortened V by 0 bases and J by 5 bases, and 18 bases separated the two germline ends. CDR1 is SGHKS and CDR2 is YYEKEE in the germline V gene (reference sequence). CDR3 length: 16 amino acids. The CDR3 here is CASSLVRPGHENEQYV. In nucleotides, the CDR3 is TGTGCCAGCAGCTTGGTCCGCCCGGGACATGAGAACGAGCAGTACGTC.

The chain uses TRBV12-3 or TRBV12-4 and TRBJ2-3; D not resolved. There are 20 residues in the CDR3. V was pared by 4 bases and J by 0 bases, with 26 bases between. The CDR3 reads CASSSTPYIGPPGSTDTQYF. The CDR3 DNA reads TGTGCCAGCAGTTCGACCCCCTACATCGGACCGCCCGGGAGCACAGATACGCAGTATTTT.

This clonotype was observed at least ten times. CDR3 in amino acids: CASSSRQGDNEQFF. CDR3 sequence (DNA): TGTGCCAGCAGCTCTAGACAGGGGGACAATGAGCAGTTCTTC. This sequence joins TRBV7-9 and TRBJ2-1, with 9 nucleotides matching TRBD1. The CDR3 consists of 14 residues. V shed 4 bases, J shed 5 bases, and the junction held 3 bases outside the gene matches. Germline V gives CDR1 SEHNR, CDR2 FQNEAQ (reference sequence).

The chain employs TRBV4-2 and TRBJ2-5, with 13 nucleotides matching TRBD2. Germline CDR1 reads LGHNA; CDR2 reads YNFKEQ. V was pared by 0 bases and J by 3 bases, with 7 bases of the junction left unmatched. The CDR3 covers 18 residues. CDR3 sequence: CASSQDLRLAGGEETQYF. The CDR3 DNA reads as TGTGCCAGCAGCCAAGATTTAAGACTAGCGGGGGGCGAAGAGACCCAGTACTTC.

This chain uses TRBV20-1 with TRBJ2-1; 13 bases agree with TRBD2. V trimming: 0 bases; J trimming: 8 bases; junction bases outside the gene matches: 7. The germline gives CDR1 DFQATT, CDR2 SNEGSKA (reference sequence). This CDR3 has 16 residues. This chain's CDR3 is CSARDTSGGALDEQFF. The CDR3 bases are TGCAGTGCTAGAGATACTAGCGGGGGGGCACTGGATGAGCAGTTCTTC.

This clonotype was seen repeatedly, ten times or more. The chain carries TRBV7-8 and TRBJ2-1, with D tentatively TRBD1 (7 bases). V was trimmed by 3 bases and J by 5 bases, leaving 14 bases between them. The CDR3 is 15 residues long. Per the germline V gene, CDR1 is SGHVS and CDR2 is FQNEAQ. Written as DNA, the CDR3 is TGTGCCAGCAGCTTCCAGGGGGGACTTAACAATGAGCAGTTCTTC. This codes for CASSFQGGLNNEQFF. Variable domain in full (rest from reference TRBV7-8 and TRBJ2-1): GAGVSQSPRYKVAKRGQDVALRCDPISGHVSLFWYQQALGQGPEFLTYFQNEAQLDKSGLPSDRFFAERPEGSVSTLKIQRTQQEDSAVYLCASSFQGGLNNEQFFGPGTRLTVL.

The chain joins TRBV12-3 or TRBV12-4 to TRBJ2-5, with no clear D. The CDR3 is 13 residues long. V was shortened by 7 bases and J by 7 bases, with 16 bases between the two germline ends. The CDR3 protein is CASTLNPSLTQYF. CDR3 nucleotide sequence: TGTGCCAGCACCCTGAACCCGTCCCTGACCCAGTACTTC.

This clonotype was observed a handful of times. The V and J genes are TRBV4-3 and TRBJ2-1; TRBD2 is a possible D gene (5 bases). Germline CDR1 is LGHNA and CDR2 is YSLEER. The CDR3 contains 12 residues. Trimming left V 4 bases short and J 9 bases short, with 10 bases between. CDR3 region: CASSPWAGEQFF. The CDR3 DNA reads TGCGCCAGCAGCCCGTGGGCGGGTGAGCAGTTCTTC.

This rearrangement joins TRBV20-1 to TRBJ1-2; TRBD1 matches at 7 bases. J gave up 4 bases and V 3 bases, and 5 bases lay outside the gene matches. This CDR3 is built from 13 residues. Per the germline V gene, CDR1 is DFQATT and CDR2 is SNEGSKA (reference sequence). The CDR3 is CSASSSGGYGYTF. Written as DNA, the CDR3 is TGCAGTGCTAGTTCATCAGGGGGCTATGGCTACACCTTC.

This clonotype showed up many times. The chain has TRBV2 and TRBJ1-6; 10 bases fit TRBD1. The V gene's germline CDR1 is SNHLY and CDR2 FYNNEI. The CDR3 sequence is 15 residues long. After removal of 4 bases from V and 4 bases from J, the junction contained 1 base not matched to a gene. In nucleotides, the CDR3 is TGTGCCAGCAGTGGGGGACAGGGGTATAATTCACCCCTCCACTTT. Residues: CASSGGQGYNSPLHF.

This clonotype was detected once. This chain joins TRBV5-1 and TRBJ2-4, with 7 bases identical to TRBD1. The germline CDR1 and CDR2 sequences are SGHRS and YFSETQ. V shed 4 bases, J shed 0 bases, and the junction held 7 bases outside the gene matches. The CDR3 extends over 16 amino acids. As DNA, the CDR3 is TGCGCCAGCAGCCTCGGACAGGCTATAGCCAAAAACATTCAGTACTTC. It translates to CASSLGQAIAKNIQYF.

The genes are TRBV4-3 and TRBJ2-5; 8 bases line up with TRBD2. The CDR3 is 16 residues long. The V segment lost 0 bases and the J segment 2 bases; nucleotides outside the gene matches: 5. Germline CDR1 and CDR2: LGHNA and YSLEER. CDR3 protein: CASSQDRAGGQETQYF. The CDR3 DNA follows: TGCGCCAGCAGCCAAGATCGGGCGGGGGGACAAGAGACCCAGTACTTC.

This clonotype was detected a few times. The genes are TRBV12-5 and TRBJ2-5; 10 bases map to TRBD2. Germline loops: CDR1 LGHNT, CDR2 FRNRAP. After removal of 6 bases from V and 0 bases from J, the junction contained 10 bases not matched to a gene. This CDR3 contains 17 residues. The CDR3 protein is CASGSPQSGGDQETQYF. The DNA for the CDR3 is TGTGCTAGTGGCTCCCCTCAAAGCGGGGGGGACCAAGAGACCCAGTACTTC.